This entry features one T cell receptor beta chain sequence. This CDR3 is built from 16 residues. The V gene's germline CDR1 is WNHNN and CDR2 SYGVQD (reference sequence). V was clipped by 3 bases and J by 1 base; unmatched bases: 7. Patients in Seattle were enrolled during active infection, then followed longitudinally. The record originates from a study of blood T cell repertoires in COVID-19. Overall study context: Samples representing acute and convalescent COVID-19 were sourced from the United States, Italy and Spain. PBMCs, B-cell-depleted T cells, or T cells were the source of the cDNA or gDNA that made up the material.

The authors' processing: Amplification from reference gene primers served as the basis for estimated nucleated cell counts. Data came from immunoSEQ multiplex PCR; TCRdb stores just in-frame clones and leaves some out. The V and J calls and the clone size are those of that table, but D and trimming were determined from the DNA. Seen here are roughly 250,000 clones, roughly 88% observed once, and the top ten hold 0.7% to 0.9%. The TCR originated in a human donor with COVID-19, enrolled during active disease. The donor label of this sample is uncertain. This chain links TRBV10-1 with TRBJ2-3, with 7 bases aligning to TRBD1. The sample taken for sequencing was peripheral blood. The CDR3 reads CASSDPRTGGTDTQYF. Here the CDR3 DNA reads TGCGCCAGCAGTGACCCCCGGACAGGCGGCACAGATACGCAGTATTTT.